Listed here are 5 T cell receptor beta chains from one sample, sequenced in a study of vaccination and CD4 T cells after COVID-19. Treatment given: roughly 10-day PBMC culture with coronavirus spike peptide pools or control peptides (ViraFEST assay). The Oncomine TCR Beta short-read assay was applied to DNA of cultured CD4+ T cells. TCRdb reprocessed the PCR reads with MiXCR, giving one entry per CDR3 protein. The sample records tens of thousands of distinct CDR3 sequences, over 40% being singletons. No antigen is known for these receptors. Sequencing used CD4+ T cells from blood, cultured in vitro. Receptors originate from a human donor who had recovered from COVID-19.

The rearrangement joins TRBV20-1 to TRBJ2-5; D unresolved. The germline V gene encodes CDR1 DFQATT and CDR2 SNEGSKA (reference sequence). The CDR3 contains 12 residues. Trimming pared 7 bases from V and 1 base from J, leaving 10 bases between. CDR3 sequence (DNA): TGCAGTGGCATGGGGTCCCAAGAGACCCAGTACTTC. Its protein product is CSGMGSQETQYF.

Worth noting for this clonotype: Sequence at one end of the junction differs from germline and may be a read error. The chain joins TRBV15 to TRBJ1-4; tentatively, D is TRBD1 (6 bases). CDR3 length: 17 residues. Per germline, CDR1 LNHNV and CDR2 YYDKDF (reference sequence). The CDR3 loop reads CAPSRDLVTQGKEKLFF. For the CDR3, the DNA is TGTGCCCCCAGCAGAGATTTAGTGACGCAGGGGAAGGAAAAACTGTTTTTT.

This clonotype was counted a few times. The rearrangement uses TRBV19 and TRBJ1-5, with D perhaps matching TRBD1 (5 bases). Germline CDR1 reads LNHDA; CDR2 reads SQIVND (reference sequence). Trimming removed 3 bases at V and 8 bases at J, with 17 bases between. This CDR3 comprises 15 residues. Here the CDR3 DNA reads TGTGCCAGTAGTATCCAGGCGCCGGGGGGGGAGCCCCAGCATTTT. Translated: CASSIQAPGGEPQHF.

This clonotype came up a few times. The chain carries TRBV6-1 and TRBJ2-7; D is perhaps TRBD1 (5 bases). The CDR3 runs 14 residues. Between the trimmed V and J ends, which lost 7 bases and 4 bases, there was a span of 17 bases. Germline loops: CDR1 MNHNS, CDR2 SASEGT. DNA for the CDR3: TGTGCCAGCACCTCGCATGGGGCTGCATACGAGCAGTACTTC. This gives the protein CASTSHGAAYEQYF.

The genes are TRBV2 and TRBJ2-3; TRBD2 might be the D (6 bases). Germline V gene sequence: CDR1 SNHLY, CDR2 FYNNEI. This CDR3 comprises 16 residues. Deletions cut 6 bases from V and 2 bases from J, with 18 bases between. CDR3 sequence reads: CASRPGLQEITDTQYF. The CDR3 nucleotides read TGTGCCAGCAGACCGGGACTCCAAGAAATCACAGATACGCAGTATTTT. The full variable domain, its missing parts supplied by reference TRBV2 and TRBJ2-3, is EPEVTQTPSHQVTQMGQEVILRCVPISNHLYFYWYRQILGQKVEFLVSFYNNEISEKSEIFDDQFSVERPDGSNFTLKIRSTKLEDSAMYFCASRPGLQEITDTQYFGPGTRLTVL.